Listed below are T cell receptor beta chains from one sample, sequenced in a study of T cells in localized non-small cell lung cancer. Using immunoSEQ multiplex PCR, the repertoire was profiled, and TCRdb retains in-frame clones only, with some absent. The data hold some 54,000 clones, with around three quarters observed a single time. Sequencing was performed on PBMCs, taken before any cancer treatment. Receptor source: a woman aged 40-75 years with stage II lung adenocarcinoma. The CDR3 runs from the conserved cysteine through the conserved F or W. A D gene is named only where the DNA matches it firmly. Not every row has a clone size; where given, it reads once, few, many or a size class.

CDR3aa | CDR3nt | j_gene | v_gene | abundance | d_gene | len
CASERQLANYGYTF | TGTGCCAGCGAACGACAGTTAGCTAACTATGGCTACACCTTC | TRBJ1-2 | TRBV6-1 | - | - | 14
CASSHGGVLPYEQYF | TGTGCCAGCAGCCACGGAGGGGTTTTACCCTACGAGCAGTACTTC | TRBJ2-7 | TRBV14 | once | - | 15
CASSLTFGPDTQYF | TGTGCCAGCAGCCTTACTTTCGGTCCAGATACGCAGTATTTT | TRBJ2-3 | TRBV7-3 | - | - | 14
CASSPGQRKGTNEKLFF | TGTGCCAGTAGCCCGGGACAGCGAAAAGGGACTAATGAAAAACTGTTTTTT | TRBJ1-4 | TRBV19 | - | TRBD1 | 17
CASSPLWAISYEQYF | TGTGCCAGCAGTCCATTATGGGCTATCTCCTACGAGCAGTACTTC | TRBJ2-7 | TRBV28 | few | - | 15
CASSPPRQGLSTEAFF | TGTGCCAGCTCACCACCCCGACAGGGGTTGAGCACTGAAGCTTTCTTT | TRBJ1-1 | TRBV18 | - | TRBD1 | 16
CASSQETLREAFF | TGTGCCAGCAGCCAAGAGACCCTTAGAGAAGCTTTCTTT | TRBJ1-1 | TRBV4-2 | - | - | 13
CASSLDLAGVTDTQYF | TGCGCCAGCAGCTTGGACCTAGCGGGGGTCACAGATACGCAGTATTTT | TRBJ2-3 | TRBV5-1 | - | TRBD2 | 16
CSVGSGGSPSYNEQFF | TGCAGCGTTGGTAGCGGGGGGTCCCCCTCCTACAATGAGCAGTTCTTC | TRBJ2-1 | TRBV29-1 | - | TRBD2 | 16
CASSLDRSGNTIYF | TGTGCCAGCAGTTTAGACAGGTCTGGAAACACCATATATTTT | TRBJ1-3 | TRBV27 | - | - | 14
CASANGLGEQYF | TGTGCCAGCGCTAATGGGCTCGGCGAGCAGTACTTC | TRBJ2-7 | TRBV6-1 | - | - | 12
CASSSQPYQPQHF | TGTGCCAGCAGCTCGCAACCCTATCAGCCCCAGCATTTT | TRBJ1-5 | TRBV11-1 | - | - | 13